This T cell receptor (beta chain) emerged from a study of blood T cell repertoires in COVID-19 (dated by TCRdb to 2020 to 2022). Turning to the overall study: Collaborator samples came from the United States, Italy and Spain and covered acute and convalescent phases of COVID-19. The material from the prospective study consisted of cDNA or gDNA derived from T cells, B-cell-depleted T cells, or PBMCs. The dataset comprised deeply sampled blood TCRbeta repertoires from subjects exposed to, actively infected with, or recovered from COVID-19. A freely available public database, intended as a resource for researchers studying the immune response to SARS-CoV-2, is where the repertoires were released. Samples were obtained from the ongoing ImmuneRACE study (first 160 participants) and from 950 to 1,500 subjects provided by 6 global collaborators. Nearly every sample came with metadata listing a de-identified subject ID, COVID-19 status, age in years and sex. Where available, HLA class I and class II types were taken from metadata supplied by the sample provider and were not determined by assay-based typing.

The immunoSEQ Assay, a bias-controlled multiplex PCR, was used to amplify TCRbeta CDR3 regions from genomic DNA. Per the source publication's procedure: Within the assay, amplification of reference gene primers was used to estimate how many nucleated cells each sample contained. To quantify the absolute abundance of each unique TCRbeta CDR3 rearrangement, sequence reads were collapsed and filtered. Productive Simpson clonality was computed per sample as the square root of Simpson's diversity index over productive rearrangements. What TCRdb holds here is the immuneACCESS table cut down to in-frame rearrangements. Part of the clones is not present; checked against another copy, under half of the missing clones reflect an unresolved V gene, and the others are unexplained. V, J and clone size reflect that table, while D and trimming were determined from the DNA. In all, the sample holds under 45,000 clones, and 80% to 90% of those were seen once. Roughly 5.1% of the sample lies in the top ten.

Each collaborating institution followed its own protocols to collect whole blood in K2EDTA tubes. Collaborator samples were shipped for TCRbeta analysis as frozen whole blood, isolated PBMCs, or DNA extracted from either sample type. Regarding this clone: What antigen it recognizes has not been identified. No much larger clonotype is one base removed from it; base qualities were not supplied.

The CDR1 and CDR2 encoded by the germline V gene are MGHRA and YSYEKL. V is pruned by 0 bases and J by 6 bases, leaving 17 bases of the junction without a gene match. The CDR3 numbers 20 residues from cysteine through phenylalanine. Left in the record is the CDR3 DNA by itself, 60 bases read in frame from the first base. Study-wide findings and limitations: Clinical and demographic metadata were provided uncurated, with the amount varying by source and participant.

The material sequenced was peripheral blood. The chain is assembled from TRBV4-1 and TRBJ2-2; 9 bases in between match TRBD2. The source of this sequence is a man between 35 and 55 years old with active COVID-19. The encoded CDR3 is CASSQDPAGKLSGRPGELFF. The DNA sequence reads TGCGCCAGCAGCCAAGATCCGGCAGGGAAGTTGAGCGGGAGGCCCGGGGAGCTGTTTTTT.